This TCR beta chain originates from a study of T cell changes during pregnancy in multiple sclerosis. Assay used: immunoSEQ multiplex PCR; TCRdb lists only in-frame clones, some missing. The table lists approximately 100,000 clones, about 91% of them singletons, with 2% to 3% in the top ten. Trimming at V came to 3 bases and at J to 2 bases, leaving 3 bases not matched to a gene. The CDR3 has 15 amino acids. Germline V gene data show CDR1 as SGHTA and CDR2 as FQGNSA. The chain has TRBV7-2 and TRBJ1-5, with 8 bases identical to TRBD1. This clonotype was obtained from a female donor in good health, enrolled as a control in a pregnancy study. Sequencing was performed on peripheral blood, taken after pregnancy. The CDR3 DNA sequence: TGTGCCAGCAGCTTCGTGACAGGGGGCAATCAGCCCCAGCATTTT. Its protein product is CASSFVTGGNQPQHF.